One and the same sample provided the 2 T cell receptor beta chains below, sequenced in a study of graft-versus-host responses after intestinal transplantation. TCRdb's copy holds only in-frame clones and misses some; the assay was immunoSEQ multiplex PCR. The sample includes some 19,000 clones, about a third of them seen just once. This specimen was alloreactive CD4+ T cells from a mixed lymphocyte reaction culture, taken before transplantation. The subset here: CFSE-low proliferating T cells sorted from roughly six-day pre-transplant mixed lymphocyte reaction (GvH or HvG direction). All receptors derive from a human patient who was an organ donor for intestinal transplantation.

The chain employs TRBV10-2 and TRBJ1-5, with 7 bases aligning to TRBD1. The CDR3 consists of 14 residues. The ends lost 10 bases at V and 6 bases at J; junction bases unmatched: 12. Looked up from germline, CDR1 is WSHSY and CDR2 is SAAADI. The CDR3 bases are TGCGCCACCGGGGGGGAGGGGGCGCGTCAGCCCCAGCATTTT. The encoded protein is CATGGEGARQPQHF.

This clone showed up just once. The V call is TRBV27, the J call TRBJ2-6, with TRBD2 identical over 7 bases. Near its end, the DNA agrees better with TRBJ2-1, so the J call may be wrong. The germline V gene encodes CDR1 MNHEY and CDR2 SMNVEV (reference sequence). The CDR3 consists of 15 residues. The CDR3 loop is CASNTVTSPFKEQFF. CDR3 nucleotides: TGTGCCAGCAACACGGTGACTAGCCCTTTTAAAGAGCAGTTCTTC.